This passage covers 21 T cell receptor beta chains from one sample sequenced in a study of blood T cell repertoires in COVID-19 (TCRdb year 2020). The library came from the immunoSEQ multiplex PCR assay. Here the immuneACCESS table is served through TCRdb, limited to in-frame sequences with V and J called. Missing clones are a known gap in these copies; in checked studies unresolved V genes cover under half, and the rest lacks a known reason. The sample has about 100,000 clones on record, roughly 82% of them singletons. The ten top clones hold around 4.8% of the sample. Sequenced: peripheral blood. The source of these receptors is a man aged 55 to 70 with acute or convalescent COVID-19.

This chain uses TRBV15 with TRBJ1-5; D is undetermined. This CDR3 region has 16 residues. The V end lost 1 base, the J end lost 2 bases, and 12 bases lay between the germline ends. CDR1 is LNHNV, CDR2 YYDKDF, per germline (reference sequence). DNA of the CDR3: TGTGCCACCAGCAGAGTAGGGAGTATGGGCAATCAGCCCCAGCATTTT. Translating gives CATSRVGSMGNQPQHF.

The chain couples TRBV3-1 (or the pseudogene TRBV3-2) to TRBJ1-1, with no clear D. With 4 bases removed from V and 0 bases from J, the gap between germline ends came to 6 bases. The CDR3 is made up of 13 amino acids. The germline V gene has CDR1 LGHDT and CDR2 YNNKEL (reference sequence). The CDR3 reads CASSLSMNTEAFF. Here the CDR3 DNA reads TGTGCCAGCAGCCTGAGCATGAACACTGAAGCTTTCTTT.

V usage is TRBV30 and J usage is TRBJ2-7; 10 nucleotides match TRBD1. With 1 base clipped from V and 4 bases from J, the junction kept 7 bases outside the gene matches. Germline lookup yields CDR1 GTSNPN and CDR2 SVGIG (reference sequence). The CDR3 has 15 amino acids. CDR3 amino acids: CAWSGTGTGAYEQYF. As DNA, the CDR3 is TGTGCCTGGAGTGGGACCGGGACAGGGGCGTACGAGCAGTACTTC.

The rearrangement joins TRBV19 to TRBJ1-2; TRBD1 aligns across 7 bases. Germline V gene lookup returns CDR1 LNHDA and CDR2 SQIVND (reference sequence). Unmatched junction bases numbered 7, after V lost 3 bases and J lost 3 bases. The CDR3 sequence is 15 residues long. The CDR3 DNA reads as TGTGCCAGTAGTATGCCAGGGGGACTTGACTATGGCTACACCTTC. It specifies CASSMPGGLDYGYTF.

Details on this clone: The junction does not match germline at one end; this may be a read error. This chain connects TRBV2 to TRBJ1-5; 7 bases are a match to TRBD1. Germline CDR1 is SNHLY and CDR2 is FYNNEI. The CDR3 is made up of 14 amino acids. This chain's CDR3 is CASSEGTVWQPQHF. The CDR3 DNA sequence: TGTGCCAGCAGCGAAGGGACAGTGTGGCAGCCCCAGCATTTT.

This clone was recorded many times. Mismatch with germline at one junction end may stem from a read error. V is TRBV7-7 and J is TRBJ1-2; 9 bases are shared with TRBD1. In germline, CDR1 is SSHAT, CDR2 FNYEAQ (reference sequence). The CDR3 runs to 13 residues. The CDR3 spells CASSPWTGDGYTF. Here the CDR3 DNA reads TGTGCTAGCAGCCCTTGGACAGGGGATGGCTACACCTTC.

The chain joins TRBV10-1 to TRBJ2-1; 8 bases fit TRBD1. Germline CDR1 and CDR2: WNHNN and SYGVQD (reference sequence). Trimming cost V 8 bases and J 4 bases; bases outside gene matches: 13. This CDR3 is built from 16 residues. The chain's CDR3 is CASSPTGAAVYNEQFF. The DNA of the CDR3 is TGCGCCAGCTCCCCGACAGGGGCCGCCGTATACAATGAGCAGTTCTTC.

The chain employs TRBV19 and TRBJ2-4; 8 nucleotides line up with TRBD1. This CDR3 has 16 residues. Looked up from germline, CDR1 is LNHDA and CDR2 is SQIVND (reference sequence). The V gene end was trimmed by 5 bases and the J gene end by 8 bases; junction bases not matched to a gene: 14. The CDR3 here is CASSLGTGQSSDIQYF. In DNA, the CDR3 is TGTGCCAGTAGTCTCGGGACAGGACAATCCTCGGACATTCAGTACTTC. The variable domain in full, with the rest retrieved from reference TRBV19 and TRBJ2-4, is DGGITQSPKYLFRKEGQNVTLSCEQNLNHDAMYWYRQDPGQGLRLIYYSQIVNDFQKGDIAEGYSVSREKKESFPLTVTSAQKNPTAFYLCASSLGTGQSSDIQYFGAGTRLSVL.

V usage is TRBV7-2 and J usage is TRBJ2-2, with D uncertain. Deletions cut 5 bases from V and 2 bases from J, with 15 bases between. In germline, CDR1 is SGHTA, CDR2 FQGNSA. The CDR3 has 16 residues. The CDR3 DNA reads TGTGCCAGCAGCGAGAACCCGACTGCCAACACCGGGGAGCTGTTTTTT. This codes for CASSENPTANTGELFF.

Written as DNA, the CDR3 is TGCAGCGTTGGGGGGGTTGAGACCCAGTACTTC. Translating it yields CSVGGVETQYF. The V and J genes are TRBV29-1 and TRBJ2-5, with D perhaps matching TRBD2 (6 bases). The CDR3 contains 11 residues. V dropped 4 bases and J dropped 5 bases, with 8 bases sitting between them. Germline V gene data show CDR1 as SQVTM and CDR2 as ANQGSEA.

This clone was observed a handful of times. The V and J genes are TRBV7-2 and TRBJ2-3; TRBD2 matches at 11 bases. Germline loops: CDR1 SGHTA, CDR2 FQGNSA. The length of the CDR3 is 15 residues. V lost 2 bases, J lost 4 bases, and 2 bases stayed unmatched. The CDR3 loop is CASSLPTSGADTQYF. Here the CDR3 DNA reads TGTGCCAGCAGCTTACCGACTAGCGGGGCAGATACGCAGTATTTT. The full variable domain, its missing parts supplied by reference TRBV7-2 and TRBJ2-3, is GAGVSQSPSNKVTEKGKDVELRCDPISGHTALYWYRQSLGQGLEFLIYFQGNSAPDKSGLPSDRFSAERTGGSVSTLTIQRTQQEDSAVYLCASSLPTSGADTQYFGPGTRLTVL.

The chain couples TRBV30 to TRBJ2-3, with D possibly being TRBD1 (6 bases). From germline, CDR1 is GTSNPN and CDR2 SVGIG (reference sequence). This CDR3 has 13 residues. V was cut by 2 bases and J by 1 base, with 7 bases left in between. In DNA form, the CDR3 reads TGTGCCTGGAGTCGGACAGGCACAGATACGCAGTATTTT. It is translated as CAWSRTGTDTQYF.

The chain links TRBV5-1 to TRBJ2-1; D gene unclear. Germline V gene data show CDR1 as SGHRS and CDR2 as YFSETQ. V was pared by 5 bases and J by 6 bases, with 15 bases between. The CDR3 totals 14 residues. The CDR3 DNA sequence: TGCGCCAGCAGACCAATTCCAGACTTCAATGAGCAGTTCTTC. This sequence encodes CASRPIPDFNEQFF.

The chain recombines TRBV6-5 with TRBJ1-2, with 8 bases lining up with TRBD1. CDR3 length: 15 amino acids. Germline values: CDR1 MNHEY, CDR2 SVGAGI. With V trimmed by 2 bases and J by 0 bases, 2 bases remained unmatched. In DNA form, the CDR3 reads TGTGCCAGCAGTTACGACAGGGGATCTAACTATGGCTACACCTTC. It translates to CASSYDRGSNYGYTF.

This chain uses TRBV3-1 (or the pseudogene TRBV3-2) with TRBJ2-1; no firm D call. This CDR3 spans 15 amino acids. Germline V CDR1 and CDR2: LGHDT, YNNKEL (reference sequence). Trimming stripped 1 base from V and 4 bases from J, with 11 bases between. CDR3: CASSQAIVKYNEQFF. In DNA, the CDR3 is TGTGCCAGCAGCCAAGCGATAGTAAAGTACAATGAGCAGTTCTTC.

A single count supports this clone. The J gene is TRBJ1-6, the V gene TRBV5-1; TRBD1 is a possible D gene (5 bases). Per the germline V gene, CDR1 is SGHRS and CDR2 is YFSETQ. The CDR3 is made up of 15 amino acids. With 0 bases removed from V and 7 bases from J, the gap between germline ends came to 11 bases. The CDR3 is CASSLVWGSNSPLHF. The CDR3 DNA reads TGCGCCAGCAGCTTGGTGTGGGGCTCAAATTCACCCCTCCACTTT.

The chain carries TRBV2 and TRBJ1-4; 8 bases line up with TRBD1. The CDR3 length is 15 residues. Germline V gene data show CDR1 as SNHLY and CDR2 as FYNNEI. Unmatched junction bases numbered 9, after V lost 4 bases and J lost 8 bases. The CDR3: CASSVPDRGGEKLFF. The CDR3 bases are TGTGCCAGCAGTGTCCCAGACAGGGGTGGGGAAAAACTGTTTTTT.

This chain links TRBV29-1 with TRBJ2-3; D call uncertain. CDR3 length: 12 amino acids. CDR1 is SQVTM and CDR2 is ANQGSEA in the germline V gene. Trimming cost V 2 bases and J 4 bases, with 7 bases left between them. The CDR3 loop reads CSVELGADTQYF. The CDR3 bases are TGCAGCGTTGAACTAGGAGCAGATACGCAGTATTTT.

The chain has TRBV7-9 and TRBJ2-3, with D possibly matching TRBD2 (6 bases). The V gene's germline CDR1 is SEHNR and CDR2 FQNEAQ (reference sequence). V gave up 8 bases and J gave up 0 bases, with 9 bases separating them. The CDR3 has 13 residues. The DNA of the CDR3 is TGTGCCAGCGATAGCGGCAGCACAGATACGCAGTATTTT. This translates into CASDSGSTDTQYF.

The CDR3 reads CASSYDAGFNQPQHF. The CDR3, as DNA: TGTGCCAGCAGTTACGACGCCGGGTTTAATCAGCCCCAGCATTTT. This chain links TRBV6-2 or TRBV6-3 with TRBJ1-5, with no clear D. This CDR3 contains 15 residues. Germline V gene data show CDR1 as MNHEY and CDR2 as SVGEGT. V dropped 2 bases and J dropped 4 bases, with 12 bases sitting between them.

The rearrangement uses TRBV28 and TRBJ1-2, with 7 bases identical to TRBD1. Germline loops: CDR1 MDHEN, CDR2 SYDVKM. This CDR3 is 14 amino acids long. The ends lost 3 bases at V and 8 bases at J; junction bases unmatched: 9. CDR3 DNA sequence: TGTGCCAGCAGTTTGGACAGGTGGGATCGCGGCTACACCTTC. Translation gives CASSLDRWDRGYTF.